This T cell receptor beta chain was retrieved from a study of cytomegalovirus exposure and HLA in healthy donors. Separate from the approximately 700-subject first cohort was the approximately 110-subject validation cohort, to which the donors belonged. The data were produced by immunoSEQ multiplex PCR, yet TCRdb's version contains in-frame clones alone and is incomplete. Here the sample spans roughly 50,000 clones, 93% being singletons. Turning to this clone: Its target is not known.

The CDR3 is 14 residues long. CDR1 and CDR2 from the germline V gene are SGHVS and FQNEAQ. Trimming took off 3 bases at V and 6 bases at J, with 15 bases between the two ends. Study-level points and caveats: In vitro, three CMV-associated chains proved specific for CMV antigens. A later analysis found first-cohort TCR clusters tended to co-occur in the 120 validation repertoires. Rare sequences made up most TCRs, while some public TCRs were found in many donors.

The gene calls are TRBV7-8 and TRBJ2-7; D not resolved. This sequence was found in a woman between 18 and 29 years old in good health and CMV-seropositive. The source material was PBMCs. The CDR3 loop is CASSFSSGTGEQYF. CDR3 coding DNA: TGTGCCAGCAGCTTTTCATCGGGTACGGGCGAGCAGTACTTC.